This is a list of T cell receptor beta chains from one sample in a study of blood T cell repertoires in COVID-19. Sequencing used immunoSEQ multiplex PCR; TCRdb keeps in-frame clones, though not all of them. The table lists over 350,000 clones, 88% of them singletons. Sequencing input: PBMCs or T cells enriched from blood (not recorded which). These receptors were collected from a woman between 18 and 29 years old who had recovered from COVID-19. CDR3s leave out the opening cysteine and the closing phenylalanine or tryptophan. The order of the fields is clone size, J gene, D gene, CDR3 length, V gene, CDR3 protein. A D gene is named only where the DNA matches it firmly. Where a row states a size, it is once, few, many or the class of an expanded clone; other rows omit it.

clone size: -; J gene: TRBJ1-1; D gene: -; CDR3 length: 14; V gene: TRBV4-1; CDR3 protein: ASSQVIGAGGTEAF
clone size: -; J gene: TRBJ1-2; D gene: -; CDR3 length: 11; V gene: TRBV27; CDR3 protein: ASSFRQGNGYT
clone size: -; J gene: TRBJ2-1; D gene: TRBD2; CDR3 length: 13; V gene: TRBV15; CDR3 protein: ATSSGSGGRNEQF
clone size: once; J gene: TRBJ1-4; D gene: -; CDR3 length: 13; V gene: TRBV7-6; CDR3 protein: ASSPKDWFNEKLF
clone size: -; J gene: TRBJ2-3; D gene: TRBD2; CDR3 length: 13; V gene: TRBV10-3; CDR3 protein: AIRMTLAGTDTQY
clone size: -; J gene: TRBJ2-2; D gene: TRBD1; CDR3 length: 14; V gene: TRBV7-9; CDR3 protein: ASSGRGGRNTGELF
clone size: -; J gene: TRBJ2-7; D gene: -; CDR3 length: 14; V gene: TRBV3-1/TRBV3-2; CDR3 protein: ASSQDSGAELYEQY
clone size: -; J gene: TRBJ1-3; D gene: -; CDR3 length: 11; V gene: TRBV30; CDR3 protein: AWSRVSGNTIY
clone size: -; J gene: TRBJ2-7; D gene: TRBD1; CDR3 length: 14; V gene: TRBV27; CDR3 protein: ASSLAQGARAYEQY
clone size: few; J gene: TRBJ1-1; D gene: TRBD1; CDR3 length: 12; V gene: TRBV14; CDR3 protein: ASSLGQMNTEAF
clone size: -; J gene: TRBJ1-1; D gene: TRBD1; CDR3 length: 15; V gene: TRBV28; CDR3 protein: ASSRLGGDRANTEAF
clone size: -; J gene: TRBJ2-3; D gene: TRBD2; CDR3 length: 13; V gene: TRBV14; CDR3 protein: ASSRSGGSTDTQY
clone size: few; J gene: TRBJ2-7; D gene: -; CDR3 length: 13; V gene: TRBV27; CDR3 protein: ASSPGQGKFYEQY
clone size: once; J gene: TRBJ2-1; D gene: TRBD2; CDR3 length: 13; V gene: TRBV9; CDR3 protein: ASSVASGGYNEQF
clone size: -; J gene: TRBJ2-7; D gene: -; CDR3 length: 12; V gene: TRBV5-1; CDR3 protein: ASSARNREYEQY
clone size: -; J gene: TRBJ1-1; D gene: -; CDR3 length: 14; V gene: TRBV11-2; CDR3 protein: ASRTFLRGMDTEAF
clone size: -; J gene: TRBJ1-5; D gene: TRBD1; CDR3 length: 13; V gene: TRBV2; CDR3 protein: ASTQGASGGQPQH